This TCR beta chain was sequenced in a study of human T cells and chemical hapten exposure. General study points: TCRs whose frequency exceeded 1 in 1000 remained the same following DPC sensitization.

Each CDR3 protein gets one entry after TCRdb re-called the RACE reads with MiXCR. This repertoire shows 150,000 to 200,000 distinct CDR3 sequences, about a fifth found once; its top ten account for about 7%. As to this clonotype: The antigen is undetermined.

Sample time point: patch test 1, 2 weeks after DPC sensitization. Sample treatment: therapeutic diphenylcyclopropenone sensitization with weekly scalp DPC. Ahead of each patch test application, blood was drawn. The sequence came from a woman between 50 and 59 years old with alopecia areata. Some clones in this sample may be carry-over from other donors' samples. The material sequenced was whole blood, taken in connection with sensitization to the hapten diphenylcyclopropenone (DPC).

The DNA of the CDR3 is TGTGCCAGCTCAATTTTTGGGGGTGAAGACGAGCAGTACTTC. Translation: CASSIFGGEDEQYF. The chain couples TRBV18 to TRBJ2-7, with D tentatively TRBD1 or TRBD2 (5 bases each). CDR3 length: 14 residues. Germline CDR1 is KGHSH and CDR2 is LQKENI. Trimming removed 5 bases from V and 5 bases from J, with 16 bases in between.